This T cell receptor (beta chain) comes out of a study of a mutant IDH1 vaccine in newly diagnosed glioma. TCRdb's table, derived via immunoSEQ multiplex PCR, lists solely in-frame clones and lacks some. The table shows around 50,000 clones, with roughly 85% occurring only once. This CDR3 is 14 amino acids long. V gave up 8 bases and J gave up 5 bases, with 17 bases separating them. Germline assignment: CDR1 LNHDA and CDR2 SQIVND (reference sequence). Time point meaning: baseline, week 1 (first vaccination visit). Treatment indicated: pre-vaccination baseline after standard-of-care therapy. Each tumor in the donors was a new WHO grade 3 or 4 astrocytoma, IDH1-mutant and ATRX-lost.

The source material was PBMCs, sampled from a glioma patient treated with radiotherapy, temozolomide or both. The TCR sequence derives from a man in his forties or fifties with glioma. The chain has TRBV19 and TRBJ2-3; maybe TRBD2 (6 bases). CDR3 region: CASRRVAGLDTQYF. Here the CDR3 DNA reads TGTGCCAGTCGCCGGGTTGCGGGACTAGATACGCAGTATTTT.